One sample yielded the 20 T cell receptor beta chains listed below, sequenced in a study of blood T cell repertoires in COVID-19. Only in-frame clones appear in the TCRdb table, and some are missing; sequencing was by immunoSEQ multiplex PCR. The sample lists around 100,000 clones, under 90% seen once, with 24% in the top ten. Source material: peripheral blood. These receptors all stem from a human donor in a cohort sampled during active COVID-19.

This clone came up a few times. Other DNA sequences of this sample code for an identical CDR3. In nucleotides, the CDR3 is TGTGCCACCAGTGATCCCCGGGACAGGACCTACGAGCAGTACTTC. Translated: CATSDPRDRTYEQYF. The genes are TRBV24-1 and TRBJ2-7; 8 nucleotides agree with TRBD1. The V gene's germline CDR1 is KGHDR and CDR2 SFDVKD. Trimming took 3 bases from V and 2 from J; bases not matched to a gene: 5. CDR3 length equals 15 residues.

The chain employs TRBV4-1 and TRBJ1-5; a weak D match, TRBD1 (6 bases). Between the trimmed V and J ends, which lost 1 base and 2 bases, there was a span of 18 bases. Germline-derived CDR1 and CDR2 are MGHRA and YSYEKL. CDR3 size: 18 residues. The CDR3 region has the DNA TGCGCCAGCAGCCAAGGAACAGGGTCTACCGTCGGCAATCAGCCCCAGCATTTT. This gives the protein CASSQGTGSTVGNQPQHF.

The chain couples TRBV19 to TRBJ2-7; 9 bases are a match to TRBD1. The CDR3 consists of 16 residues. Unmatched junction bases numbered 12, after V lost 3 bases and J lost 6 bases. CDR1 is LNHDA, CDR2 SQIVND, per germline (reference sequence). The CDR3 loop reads CASSIMNRGPTGEQYF. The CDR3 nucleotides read TGTGCCAGTAGTATCATGAACAGGGGGCCCACCGGCGAGCAGTACTTC.

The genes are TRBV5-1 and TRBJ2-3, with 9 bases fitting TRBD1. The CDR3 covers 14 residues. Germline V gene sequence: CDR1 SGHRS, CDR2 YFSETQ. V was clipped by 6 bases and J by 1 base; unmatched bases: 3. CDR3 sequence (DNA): TGCGCCAGCACTAGGACAGGGGGCACAGATACGCAGTATTTT. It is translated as CASTRTGGTDTQYF.

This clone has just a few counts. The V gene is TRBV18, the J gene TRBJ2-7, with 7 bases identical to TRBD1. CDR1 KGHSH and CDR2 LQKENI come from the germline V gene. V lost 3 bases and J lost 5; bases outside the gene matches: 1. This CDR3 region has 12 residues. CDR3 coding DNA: TGTGCCAGCTCACCGACAGGGAACGAGCAGTACTTC. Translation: CASSPTGNEQYF.

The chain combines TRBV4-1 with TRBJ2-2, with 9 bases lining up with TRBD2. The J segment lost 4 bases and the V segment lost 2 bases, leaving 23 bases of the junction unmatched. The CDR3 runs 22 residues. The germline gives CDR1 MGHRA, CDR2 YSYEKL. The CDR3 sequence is CASSQNPTFPGLARRSTGELFF. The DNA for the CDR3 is TGCGCCAGCAGCCAAAATCCCACTTTCCCGGGACTAGCTAGACGGAGCACCGGGGAGCTGTTTTTT.

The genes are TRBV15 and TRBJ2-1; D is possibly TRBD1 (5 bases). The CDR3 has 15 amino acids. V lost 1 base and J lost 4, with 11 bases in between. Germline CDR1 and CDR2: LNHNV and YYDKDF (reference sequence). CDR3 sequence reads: CATSRVEGAYNEQFF. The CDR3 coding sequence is TGTGCCACCAGCAGAGTTGAAGGGGCTTACAATGAGCAGTTCTTC.

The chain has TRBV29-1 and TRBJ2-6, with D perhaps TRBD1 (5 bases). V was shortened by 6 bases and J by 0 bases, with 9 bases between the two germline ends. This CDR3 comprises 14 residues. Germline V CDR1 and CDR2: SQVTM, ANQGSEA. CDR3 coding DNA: TGCAGCGTCAAAAGGGGCTCTGGGGCCAACGTCCTGACTTTC. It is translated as CSVKRGSGANVLTF.

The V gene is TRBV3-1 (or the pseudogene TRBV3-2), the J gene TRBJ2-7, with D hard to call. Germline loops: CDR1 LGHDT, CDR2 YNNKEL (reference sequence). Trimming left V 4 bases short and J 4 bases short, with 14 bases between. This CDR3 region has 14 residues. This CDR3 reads CASSRPSLGYEQYF. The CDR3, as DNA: TGTGCCAGCAGCCGACCGAGTCTAGGATACGAGCAGTACTTC.

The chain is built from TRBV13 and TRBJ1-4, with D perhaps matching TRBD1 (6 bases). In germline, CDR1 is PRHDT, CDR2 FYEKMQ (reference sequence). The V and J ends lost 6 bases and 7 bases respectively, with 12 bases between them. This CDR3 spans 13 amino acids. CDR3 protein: CASRAGASEKLFF. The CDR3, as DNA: TGTGCCAGCAGGGCGGGGGCCAGTGAAAAACTGTTTTTT.

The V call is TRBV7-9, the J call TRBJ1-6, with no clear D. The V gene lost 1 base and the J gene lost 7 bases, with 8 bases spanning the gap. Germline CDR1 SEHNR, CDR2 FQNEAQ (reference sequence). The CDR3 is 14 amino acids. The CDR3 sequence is CASSLDSYNSPLHF. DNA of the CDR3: TGTGCCAGCAGCTTAGACAGCTACAATTCACCCCTCCACTTT.

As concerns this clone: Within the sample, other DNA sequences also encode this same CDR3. CDR3 loop: CASSRQGDYEQYF. CDR3 DNA: TGCGCCAGCAGCCGACAGGGCGACTACGAGCAGTACTTC. V and J are TRBV5-1 and TRBJ2-7, with 7 bases fitting TRBD1. The CDR3 has 13 residues. Germline CDR1 is SGHRS and CDR2 is YFSETQ. Trimming took 4 bases from V and 3 from J; bases not matched to a gene: 4. The full variable domain, with the rest looked up from reference TRBV5-1 and TRBJ2-7, is KAGVTQTPRYLIKTRGQQVTLSCSPISGHRSVSWYQQTPGQGLQFLFEYFSETQRNKGNFPGRFSGRQFSNSRSEMNVSTLELGDSALYLCASSRQGDYEQYFGPGTRLTVT.

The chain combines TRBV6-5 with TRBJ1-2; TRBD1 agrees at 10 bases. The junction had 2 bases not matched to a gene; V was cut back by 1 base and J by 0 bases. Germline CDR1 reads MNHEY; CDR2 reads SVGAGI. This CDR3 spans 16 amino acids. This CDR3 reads CASSYFGQGANYGYTF. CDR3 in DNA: TGTGCCAGCAGTTACTTTGGACAGGGGGCTAACTATGGCTACACCTTC.

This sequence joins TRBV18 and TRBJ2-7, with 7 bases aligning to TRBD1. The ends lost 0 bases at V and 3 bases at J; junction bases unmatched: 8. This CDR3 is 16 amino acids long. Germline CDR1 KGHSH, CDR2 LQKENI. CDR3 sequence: CASSPPGTALGYEQYF. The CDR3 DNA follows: TGTGCCAGCTCACCACCTGGGACAGCCTTGGGCTACGAGCAGTACTTC.

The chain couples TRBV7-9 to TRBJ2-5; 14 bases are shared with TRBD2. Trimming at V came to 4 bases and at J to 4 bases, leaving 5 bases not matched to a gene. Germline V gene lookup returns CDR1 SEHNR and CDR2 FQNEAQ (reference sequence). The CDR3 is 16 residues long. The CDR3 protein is CASSYGLAGGRETQYF. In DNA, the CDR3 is TGTGCCAGCAGCTACGGACTAGCGGGAGGTCGAGAGACCCAGTACTTC.

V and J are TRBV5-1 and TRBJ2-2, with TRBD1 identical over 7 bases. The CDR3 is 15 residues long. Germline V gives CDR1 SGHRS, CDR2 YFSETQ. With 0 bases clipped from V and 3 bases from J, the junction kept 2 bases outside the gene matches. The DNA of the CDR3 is TGCGCCAGCAGCTTGGTAGGGGGCCACACCGGGGAGCTGTTTTTT. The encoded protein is CASSLVGGHTGELFF. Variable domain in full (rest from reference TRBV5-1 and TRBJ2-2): KAGVTQTPRYLIKTRGQQVTLSCSPISGHRSVSWYQQTPGQGLQFLFEYFSETQRNKGNFPGRFSGRQFSNSRSEMNVSTLELGDSALYLCASSLVGGHTGELFFGEGSRLTVL.

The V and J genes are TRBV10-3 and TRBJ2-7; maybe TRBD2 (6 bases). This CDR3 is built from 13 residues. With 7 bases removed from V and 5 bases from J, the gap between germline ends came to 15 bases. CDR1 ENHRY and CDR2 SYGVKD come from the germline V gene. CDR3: CAINSGLMDEQYF. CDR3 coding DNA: TGTGCCATCAATAGCGGCCTCATGGACGAGCAGTACTTC.

This CDR3 reads CASSAVGANTEAFF. The CDR3 DNA reads as TGCGCCAGCAGCGCCGTTGGGGCGAACACTGAAGCTTTCTTT. This chain joins TRBV5-1 and TRBJ1-1, with a tentative D call TRBD1 (5 bases). CDR3 length equals 14 residues. V was pared by 4 bases and J by 1 base, with 11 bases between. Germline CDR1 SGHRS, CDR2 YFSETQ.

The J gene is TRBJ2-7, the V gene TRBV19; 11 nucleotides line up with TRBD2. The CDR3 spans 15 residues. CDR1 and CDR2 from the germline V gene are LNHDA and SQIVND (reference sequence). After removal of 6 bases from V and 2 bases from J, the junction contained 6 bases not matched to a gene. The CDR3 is CASRLTSGSTYEQYF. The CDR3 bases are TGTGCCAGTAGACTTACTAGCGGGAGTACCTACGAGCAGTACTTC. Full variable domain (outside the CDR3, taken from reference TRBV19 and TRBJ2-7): DGGITQSPKYLFRKEGQNVTLSCEQNLNHDAMYWYRQDPGQGLRLIYYSQIVNDFQKGDIAEGYSVSREKKESFPLTVTSAQKNPTAFYLCASRLTSGSTYEQYFGPGTRLTVT.

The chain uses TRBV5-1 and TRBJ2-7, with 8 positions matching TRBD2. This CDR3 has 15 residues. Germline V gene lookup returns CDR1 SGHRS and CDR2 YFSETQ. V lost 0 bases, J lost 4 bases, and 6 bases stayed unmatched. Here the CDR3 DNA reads TGCGCCAGCAGCTTGGCCGGCGGGAGGCTGTACGAGCAGTACTTC. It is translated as CASSLAGGRLYEQYF.